A single T cell receptor beta chain is shown here with its context. Other DNA sequences from this sample encode an identical CDR3 as well. Single viable CD3+CD4+CD8-CD45RO+ cells were sorted as the memory CD4+ T cells. CDR3 size: 13 residues. Trimming stripped 1 base from V and 3 bases from J, with 6 bases between. CDR1 and CDR2 (germline): MGHDK, SYGVNS. Using immunoSEQ multiplex PCR, the repertoire was profiled, and TCRdb retains in-frame clones only, with some absent. The sample carries around 32,000 clones, approximately 72% recorded once. This specimen belongs to a study of memory CD4+ T cells and cytomegalovirus serostatus. About the study: Of the healthy Belgian adults, fewer than 10 were CMV seropositive and 20 to 30 seronegative.

This chain uses TRBV25-1 with TRBJ1-2; D call uncertain. This receptor was taken from an adult in good health and CMV-seronegative. Some clones in this sample may be carry-over from other donors' samples. Sequencing used memory CD4+ T cells from blood. CDR3 in DNA: TGTGCCAGCAGTGAATTATCAGACTATGGCTACACCTTC. Translated, it gives CASSELSDYGYTF.